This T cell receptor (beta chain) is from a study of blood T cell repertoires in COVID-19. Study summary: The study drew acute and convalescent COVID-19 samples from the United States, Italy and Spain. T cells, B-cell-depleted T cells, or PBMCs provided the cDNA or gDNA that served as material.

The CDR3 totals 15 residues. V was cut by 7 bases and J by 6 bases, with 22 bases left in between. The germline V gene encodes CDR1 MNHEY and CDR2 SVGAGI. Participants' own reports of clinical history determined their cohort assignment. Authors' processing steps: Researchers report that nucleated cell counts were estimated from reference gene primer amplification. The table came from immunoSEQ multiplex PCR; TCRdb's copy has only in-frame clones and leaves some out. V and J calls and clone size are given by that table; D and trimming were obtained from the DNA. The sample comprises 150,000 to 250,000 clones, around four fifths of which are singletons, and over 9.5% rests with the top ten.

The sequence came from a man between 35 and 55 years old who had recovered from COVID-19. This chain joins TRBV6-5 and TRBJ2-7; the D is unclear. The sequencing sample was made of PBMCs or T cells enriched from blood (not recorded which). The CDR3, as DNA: TGTGCCAGCACCCTGGGCCCTCCCCCCAAAGCCGAGCAGTACGTC. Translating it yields CASTLGPPPKAEQYV.